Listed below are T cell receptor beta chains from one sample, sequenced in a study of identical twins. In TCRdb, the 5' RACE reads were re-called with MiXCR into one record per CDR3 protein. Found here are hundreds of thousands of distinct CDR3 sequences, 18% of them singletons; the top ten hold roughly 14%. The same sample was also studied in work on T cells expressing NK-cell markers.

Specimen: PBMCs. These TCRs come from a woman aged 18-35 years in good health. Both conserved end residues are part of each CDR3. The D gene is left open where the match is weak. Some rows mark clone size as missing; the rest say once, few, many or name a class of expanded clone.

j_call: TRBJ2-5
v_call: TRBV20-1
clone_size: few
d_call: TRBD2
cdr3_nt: TGCAGTGCTAGGAGGACTAGTCGATCAGAGACCCAGTACTTC
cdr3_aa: CSARRTSRSETQYF

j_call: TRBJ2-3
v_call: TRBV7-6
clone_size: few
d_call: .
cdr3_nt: TGTGCCAGCAGCTACGATGCTAGCACAGATACGCAGTATTTT
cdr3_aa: CASSYDASTDTQYF

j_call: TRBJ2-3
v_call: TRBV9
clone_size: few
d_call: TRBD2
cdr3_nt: TGTGCCAGCAGCCCCCGTCCCGGAGGGAGCGGGAGTTTTGATACGCAGTATTTT
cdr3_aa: CASSPRPGGSGSFDTQYF

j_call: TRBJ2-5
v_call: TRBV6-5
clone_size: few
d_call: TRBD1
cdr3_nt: TGTGCCAGCAGCTCCTCACGGTCAGGGGGAAGAGAGACCCAGTACTTC
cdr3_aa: CASSSSRSGGRETQYF

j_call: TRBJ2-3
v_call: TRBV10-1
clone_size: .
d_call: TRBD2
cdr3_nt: TGCGCCAGCAGTTATTACCGCGGGAGGGCCCCCACAGATACGCAGTATTTT
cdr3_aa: CASSYYRGRAPTDTQYF

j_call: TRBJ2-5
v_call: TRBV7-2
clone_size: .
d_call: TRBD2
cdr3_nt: TGTGCCAGCAGCCGATACTTCGGACTAGCGGGAGTAGAGACCCAGTACTTC
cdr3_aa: CASSRYFGLAGVETQYF

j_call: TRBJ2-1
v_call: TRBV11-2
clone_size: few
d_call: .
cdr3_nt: TGTGCCAGCAGCTTAGATTATCCCGGGGGAAATGAGCAGTTCTTC
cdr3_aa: CASSLDYPGGNEQFF

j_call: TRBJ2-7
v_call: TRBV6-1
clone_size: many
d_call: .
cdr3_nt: TGTGCCAGCAGTGAATCGGGACGGAAGCAGTACTTC
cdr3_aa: CASSESGRKQYF

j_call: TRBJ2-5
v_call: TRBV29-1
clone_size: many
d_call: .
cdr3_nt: TGCAGCGTTAGGCCCCCGGCGGGGACCCAGTACTTC
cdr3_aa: CSVRPPAGTQYF

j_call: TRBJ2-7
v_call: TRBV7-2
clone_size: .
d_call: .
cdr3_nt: TGTGCCAGCAGATCACTAGCACAGCCCTACGAGCAGTACTTC
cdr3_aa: CASRSLAQPYEQYF

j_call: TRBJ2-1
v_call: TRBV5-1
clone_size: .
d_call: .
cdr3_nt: TGCGCCAGCAGCTTGGTTGTTAGCGGTTACCTAAATGAGCAGTTCTTC
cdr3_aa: CASSLVVSGYLNEQFF

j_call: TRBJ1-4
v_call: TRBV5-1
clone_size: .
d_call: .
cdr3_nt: TGCGCCAGCAGCATGGGGGCCCAGAATGAAAAACTGTTTTTT
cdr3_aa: CASSMGAQNEKLFF

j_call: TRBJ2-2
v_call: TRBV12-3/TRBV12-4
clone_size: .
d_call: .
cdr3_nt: TGTGCCAGCAGAGGTCGACTAAACACCGGGGAGCTGTTTTTT
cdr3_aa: CASRGRLNTGELFF

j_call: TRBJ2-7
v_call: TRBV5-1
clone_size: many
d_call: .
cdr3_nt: TGCGCCAGCAGCTTGGGGAAAGGGGCCTACGAGCAGTACTTC
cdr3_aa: CASSLGKGAYEQYF

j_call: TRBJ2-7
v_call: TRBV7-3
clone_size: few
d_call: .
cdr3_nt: TGTGCCAGCAGCTCCACGGACATCCTGGGGGAATACGAGCAGTACTTC
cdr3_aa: CASSSTDILGEYEQYF

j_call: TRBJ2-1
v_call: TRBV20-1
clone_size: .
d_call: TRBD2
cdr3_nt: TGCAGTGCTAGAGATCCGTTAGCGGGTAGAGAGGATGAGCAGTTCTTC
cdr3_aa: CSARDPLAGREDEQFF

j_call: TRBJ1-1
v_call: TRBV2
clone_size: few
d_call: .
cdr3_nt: TGTGCCAGCAGTGAAAATCTGACAGGAGGAACAAGGAACACTGAAGCTTTCTTT
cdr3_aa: CASSENLTGGTRNTEAFF

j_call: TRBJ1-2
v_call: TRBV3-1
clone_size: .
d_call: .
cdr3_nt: TGTGCCAGCAGTCGCGATTTTGCAGGGGTGGACTATGGCTACACCTTC
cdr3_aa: CASSRDFAGVDYGYTF

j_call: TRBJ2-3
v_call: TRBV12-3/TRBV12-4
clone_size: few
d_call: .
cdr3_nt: TGTGCCAGCAGTCCCCTGGGTACGCAGTATTTT
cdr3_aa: CASSPLGTQYF

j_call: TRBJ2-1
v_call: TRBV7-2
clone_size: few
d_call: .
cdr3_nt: TGTGCCAGCAGCCATGGACGGATCAATGAGCAGTTCTTC
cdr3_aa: CASSHGRINEQFF

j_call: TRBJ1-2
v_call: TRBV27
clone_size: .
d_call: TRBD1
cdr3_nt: TGTGCCAGCAGCAACAGGGGAGTCAGGCATGGCTACACCTTC
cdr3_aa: CASSNRGVRHGYTF

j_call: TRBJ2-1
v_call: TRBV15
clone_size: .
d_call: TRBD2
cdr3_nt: TGTGCCACCGGGGGACTAGAATATGTTGAGCAGTTCTTC
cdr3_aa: CATGGLEYVEQFF

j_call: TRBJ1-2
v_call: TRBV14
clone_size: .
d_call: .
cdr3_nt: TGTGCCAGCAGCCAAGATATAGGGATTTACTATGGCTACACCTTC
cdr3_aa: CASSQDIGIYYGYTF

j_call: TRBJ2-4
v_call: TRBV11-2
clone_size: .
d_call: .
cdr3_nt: TGTGCCAGCAGCTTACCGTCCAGGGGGGGGGACATTCAGTACTTC
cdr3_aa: CASSLPSRGGDIQYF

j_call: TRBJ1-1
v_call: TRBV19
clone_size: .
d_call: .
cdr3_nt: TGTGCCAGCCGTAGAGGGCCCAGCACTCAAGCTTTCTTT
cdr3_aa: CASRRGPSTQAFF

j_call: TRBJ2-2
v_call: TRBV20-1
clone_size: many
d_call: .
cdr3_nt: TGCAGTGCTAGCCTCGTGGGGTCGGCCGGGGAGCTGTTTTTT
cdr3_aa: CSASLVGSAGELFF

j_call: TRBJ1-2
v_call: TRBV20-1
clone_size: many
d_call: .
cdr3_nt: TGCAGTGCTTCCAATTCGATAAATACAGGCTACACCTTC
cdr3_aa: CSASNSINTGYTF

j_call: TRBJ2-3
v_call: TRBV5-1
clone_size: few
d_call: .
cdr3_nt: TGCGCCAGCAGCTTTACCGGCGGGCGCGAGACAGATACGCAGTATTTT
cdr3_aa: CASSFTGGRETDTQYF

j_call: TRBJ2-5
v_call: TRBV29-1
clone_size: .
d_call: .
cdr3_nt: TGCAGCGTTGAAAGACAAGAGACCCAGTACTTC
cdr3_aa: CSVERQETQYF

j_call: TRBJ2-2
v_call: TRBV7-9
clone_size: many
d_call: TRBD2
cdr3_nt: TGTGCCAGCCTACTAGCGGGAGAGACCGGGGAGCTGTTTTTT
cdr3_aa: CASLLAGETGELFF

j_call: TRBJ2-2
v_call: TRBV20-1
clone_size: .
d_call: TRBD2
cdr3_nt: TGCAGTGTATTAGGACTAGCGGGGATGAACACCGGGGAGCTGTTTTTT
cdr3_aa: CSVLGLAGMNTGELFF

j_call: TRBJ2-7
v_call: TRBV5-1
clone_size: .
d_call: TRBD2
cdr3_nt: TGCGCCAGCAGCTTGAACGGCGGGGGGTCCTACGAGCAGTACTTC
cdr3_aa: CASSLNGGGSYEQYF

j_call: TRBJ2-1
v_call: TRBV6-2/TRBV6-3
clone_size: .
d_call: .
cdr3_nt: TGTGCCGCAACTGCGGGGGCAAGTCTGGCCTACAATGAGCAGTTCTTC
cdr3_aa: CAATAGASLAYNEQFF

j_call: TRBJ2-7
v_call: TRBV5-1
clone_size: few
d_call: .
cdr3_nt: TGCGCCAGCAGAGACATTGGGAGCTACGAGCAGTACTTC
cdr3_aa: CASRDIGSYEQYF

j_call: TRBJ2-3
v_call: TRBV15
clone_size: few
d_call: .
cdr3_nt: TGTGCCACCAGCAGAGGGTTGCAGGGCAAAGATACGCAGTATTTT
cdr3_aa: CATSRGLQGKDTQYF

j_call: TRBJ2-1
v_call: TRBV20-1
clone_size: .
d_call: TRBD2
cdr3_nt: TGCAGTGCCATCCCCACTAGCGGGAGTGGGCAGTTCTTC
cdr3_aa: CSAIPTSGSGQFF

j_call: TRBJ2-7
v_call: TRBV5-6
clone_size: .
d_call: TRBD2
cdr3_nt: TGTGCCAGCAGCTTCAGTGCCCCGGGCGGGAGAGGCGACGAGCAGTACTTC
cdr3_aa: CASSFSAPGGRGDEQYF

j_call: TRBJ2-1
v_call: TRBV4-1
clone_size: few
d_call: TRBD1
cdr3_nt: TGCGCCAGCAGCCCCGGGACAGGGAAAACACACAATGAGCAGTTCTTC
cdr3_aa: CASSPGTGKTHNEQFF

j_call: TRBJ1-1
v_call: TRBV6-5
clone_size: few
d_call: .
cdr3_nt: TGTGCCAGCAGTTACTCGAAAATGGCTAACACTGAAGCTTTCTTT
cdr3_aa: CASSYSKMANTEAFF

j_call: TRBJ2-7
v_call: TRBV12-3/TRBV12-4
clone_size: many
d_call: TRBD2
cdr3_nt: TGTGCCAGCAGTTTTGAGGGAGGGAAGCAGTACTTC
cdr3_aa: CASSFEGGKQYF

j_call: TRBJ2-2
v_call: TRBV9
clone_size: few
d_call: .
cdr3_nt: TGTGCCAGCACCCGCGGGGCCGGGGAGCTGTTTTTT
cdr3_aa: CASTRGAGELFF